Reported below is one TCR beta chain. The data were taken from a study of blood T cell repertoires in COVID-19. Only in-frame clones appear in the TCRdb table, and some are missing; sequencing was by immunoSEQ multiplex PCR. This sample yields about 100,000 clones, of which about 90% are seen a single time; approximately 7% belongs to the top ten. CDR3 length: 16 amino acids. Material: peripheral blood. The receptor was derived from a man aged 25 to 45 in a cohort sampled during active COVID-19. V usage is TRBV1 and J usage is TRBJ2-3; TRBD2 reflects the table's D call only, with no check against the DNA. TRBV1 corresponds to a pseudogene. This CDR3 reads CTSGGRLAASTDTQYF. DNA of the CDR3: TGCACCAGCGGGGGTCGGCTAGCGGCTAGCACAGATACGCAGTATTTT.